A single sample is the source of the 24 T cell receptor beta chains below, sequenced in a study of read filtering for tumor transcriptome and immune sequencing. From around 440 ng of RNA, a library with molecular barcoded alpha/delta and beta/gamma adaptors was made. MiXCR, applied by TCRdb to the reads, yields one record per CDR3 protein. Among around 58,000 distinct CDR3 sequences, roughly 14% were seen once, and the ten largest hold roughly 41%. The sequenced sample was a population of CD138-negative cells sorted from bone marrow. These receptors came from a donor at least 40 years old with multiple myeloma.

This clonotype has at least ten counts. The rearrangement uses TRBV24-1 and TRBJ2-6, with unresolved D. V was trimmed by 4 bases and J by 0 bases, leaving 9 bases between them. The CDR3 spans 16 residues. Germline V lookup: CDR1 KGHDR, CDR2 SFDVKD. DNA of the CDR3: TGTGCCACCAGTGACGGCTATCGCTCTGGGGCCAACGTCCTGACTTTC. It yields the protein CATSDGYRSGANVLTF.

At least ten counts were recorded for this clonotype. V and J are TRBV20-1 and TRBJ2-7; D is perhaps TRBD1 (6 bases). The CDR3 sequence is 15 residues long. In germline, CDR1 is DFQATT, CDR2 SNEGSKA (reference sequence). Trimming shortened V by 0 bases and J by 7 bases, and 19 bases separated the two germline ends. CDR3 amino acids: CSARDLGKGTGEQYF. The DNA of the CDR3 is TGCAGTGCTAGAGATCTAGGAAAGGGAACAGGGGAGCAGTACTTC.

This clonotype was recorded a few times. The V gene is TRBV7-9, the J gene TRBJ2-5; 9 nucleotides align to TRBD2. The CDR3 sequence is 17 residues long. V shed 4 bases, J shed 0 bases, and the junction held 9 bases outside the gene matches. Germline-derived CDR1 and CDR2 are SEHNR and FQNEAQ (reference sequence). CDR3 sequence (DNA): TGTGCCAGCAGCTCCATGACTAGCGGATACTACCAAGAGACCCAGTACTTC. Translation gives CASSSMTSGYYQETQYF.

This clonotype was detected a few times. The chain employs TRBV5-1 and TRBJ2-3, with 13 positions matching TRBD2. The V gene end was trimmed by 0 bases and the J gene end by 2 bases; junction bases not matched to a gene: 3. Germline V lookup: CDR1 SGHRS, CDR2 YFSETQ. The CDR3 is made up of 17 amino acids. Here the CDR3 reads CASSLATSGRATDTQYF. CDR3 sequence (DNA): TGCGCCAGCAGCTTGGCCACTAGCGGGAGGGCCACAGATACGCAGTATTTT.

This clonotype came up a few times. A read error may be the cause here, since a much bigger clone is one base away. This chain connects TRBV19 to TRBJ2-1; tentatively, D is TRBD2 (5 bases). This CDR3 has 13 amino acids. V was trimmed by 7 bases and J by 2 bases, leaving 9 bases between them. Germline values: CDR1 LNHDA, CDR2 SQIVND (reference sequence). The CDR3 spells CASKRATYNEQFF. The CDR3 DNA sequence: TGTGCCAGTAAGAGGGCGACCTACAATGAGCAGTTCTTC.

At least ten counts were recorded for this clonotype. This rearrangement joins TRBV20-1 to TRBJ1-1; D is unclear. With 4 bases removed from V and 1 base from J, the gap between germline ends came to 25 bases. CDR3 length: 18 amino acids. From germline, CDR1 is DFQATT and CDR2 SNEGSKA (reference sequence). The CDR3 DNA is TGCAGTGCTAATTATGGCGGGATGTGGACCGTACAGAACACTGAAGCTTTCTTT. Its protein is CSANYGGMWTVQNTEAFF.

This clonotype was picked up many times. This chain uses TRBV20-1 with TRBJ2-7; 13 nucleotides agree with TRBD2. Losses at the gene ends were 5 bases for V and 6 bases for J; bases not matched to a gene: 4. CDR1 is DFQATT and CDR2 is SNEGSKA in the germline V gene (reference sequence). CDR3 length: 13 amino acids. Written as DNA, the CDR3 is TGCAGTGCTTTAGGGACTAGCGGGATCGAGCAGTACTTC. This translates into CSALGTSGIEQYF.

The CDR3 region is CASSKPNNQPQHF. The CDR3 DNA follows: TGTGCCAGCAGCAAACCGAACAATCAGCCCCAGCATTTT. The chain combines TRBV21-1 with TRBJ1-5. TRBV21-1 is tagged as a pseudogene. CDR3 length: 13 residues.

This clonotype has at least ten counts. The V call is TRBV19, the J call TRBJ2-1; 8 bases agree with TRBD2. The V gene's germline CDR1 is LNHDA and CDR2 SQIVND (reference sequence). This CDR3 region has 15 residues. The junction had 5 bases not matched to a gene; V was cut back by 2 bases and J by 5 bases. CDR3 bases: TGTGCCAGTAGTATATACCAGCGGGGGAACAATGAGCAGTTCTTC. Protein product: CASSIYQRGNNEQFF.

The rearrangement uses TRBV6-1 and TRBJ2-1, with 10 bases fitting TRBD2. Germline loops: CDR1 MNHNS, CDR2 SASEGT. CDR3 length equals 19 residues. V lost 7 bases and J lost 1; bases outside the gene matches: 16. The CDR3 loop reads CASKAQSGRVVSSYNEQFF. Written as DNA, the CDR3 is TGTGCCAGCAAGGCCCAAAGCGGGAGGGTCGTAAGTTCCTACAATGAGCAGTTCTTC.

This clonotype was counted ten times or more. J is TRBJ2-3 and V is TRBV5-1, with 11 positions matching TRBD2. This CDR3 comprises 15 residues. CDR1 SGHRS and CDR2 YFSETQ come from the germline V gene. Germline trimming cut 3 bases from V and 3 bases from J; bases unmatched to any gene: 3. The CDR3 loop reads CASSSGTSGTDTQYF. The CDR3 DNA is TGCGCCAGCAGCTCCGGGACTAGCGGTACAGATACGCAGTATTTT.

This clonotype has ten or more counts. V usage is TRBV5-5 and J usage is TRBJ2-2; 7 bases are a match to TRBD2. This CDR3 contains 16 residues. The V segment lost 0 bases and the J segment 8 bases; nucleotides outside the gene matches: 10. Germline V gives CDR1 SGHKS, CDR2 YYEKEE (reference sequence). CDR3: CASSLVWTSRSGELFF. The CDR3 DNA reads TGTGCCAGCAGCTTGGTTTGGACTAGTAGATCGGGGGAGCTGTTTTTT.

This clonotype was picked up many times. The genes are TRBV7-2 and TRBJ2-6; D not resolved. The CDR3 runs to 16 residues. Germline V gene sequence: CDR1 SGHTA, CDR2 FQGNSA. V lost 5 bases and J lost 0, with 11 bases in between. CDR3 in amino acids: CASSPDTSSGANVLTF. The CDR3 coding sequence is TGTGCCAGCAGCCCCGATACCAGCTCTGGGGCCAACGTCCTGACTTTC.

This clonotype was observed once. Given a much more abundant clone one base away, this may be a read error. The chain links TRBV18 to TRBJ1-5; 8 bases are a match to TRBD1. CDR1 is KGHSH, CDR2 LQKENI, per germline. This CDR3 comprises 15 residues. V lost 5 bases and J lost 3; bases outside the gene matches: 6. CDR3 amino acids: CASSSDRVNNQPQHF. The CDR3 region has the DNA TGTGCCAGCTCATCGGACAGGGTGAACAATCAGCCCCAGCATTTT.

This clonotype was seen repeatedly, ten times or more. The CDR3 DNA follows: TGCAGTGCCGCCCGCTTCAGGGTGAGCTCCTACAATGAGCAGTTCTTC. As protein: CSAARFRVSSYNEQFF. The chain is built from TRBV20-1 and TRBJ2-1; D possibly corresponds to TRBD1 (5 bases). The CDR3 has 16 amino acids. V lost 6 bases and J lost 0, with 18 bases in between. From germline, CDR1 is DFQATT and CDR2 SNEGSKA (reference sequence).

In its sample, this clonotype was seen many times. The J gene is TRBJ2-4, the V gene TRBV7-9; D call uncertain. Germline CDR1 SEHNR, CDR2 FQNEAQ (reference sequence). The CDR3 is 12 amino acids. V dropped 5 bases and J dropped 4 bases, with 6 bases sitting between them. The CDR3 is CASSPNKNIQYF. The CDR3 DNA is TGTGCCAGCAGCCCGAATAAAAACATTCAGTACTTC. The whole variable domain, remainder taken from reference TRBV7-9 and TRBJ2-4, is DTGVSQNPRHKITKRGQNVTFRCDPISEHNRLYWYRQTLGQGPEFLTYFQNEAQLEKSRLLSDRFSAERPKGSFSTLEIQRTEQGDSAMYLCASSPNKNIQYFGAGTRLSVL.

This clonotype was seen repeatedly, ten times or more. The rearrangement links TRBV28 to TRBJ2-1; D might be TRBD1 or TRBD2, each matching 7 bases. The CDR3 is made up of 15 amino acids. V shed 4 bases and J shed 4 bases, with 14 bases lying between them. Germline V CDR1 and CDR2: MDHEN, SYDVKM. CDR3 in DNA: TGTGCCAGCAGTTCCACAGGGGAGGGATACAATGAGCAGTTCTTC. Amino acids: CASSSTGEGYNEQFF.

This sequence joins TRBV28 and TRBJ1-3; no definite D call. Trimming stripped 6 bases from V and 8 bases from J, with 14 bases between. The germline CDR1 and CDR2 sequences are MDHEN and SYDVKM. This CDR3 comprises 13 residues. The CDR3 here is CASSHPVEDTIYF. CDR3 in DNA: TGTGCCAGCAGCCACCCAGTAGAAGACACCATATATTTT.

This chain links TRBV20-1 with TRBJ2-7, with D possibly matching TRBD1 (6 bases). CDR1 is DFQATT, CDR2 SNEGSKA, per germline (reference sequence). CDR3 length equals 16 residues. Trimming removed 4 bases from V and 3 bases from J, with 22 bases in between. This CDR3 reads CSATLLQGLRNYEQYF. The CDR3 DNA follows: TGCAGTGCTACCCTCCTACAGGGTCTTCGAAACTACGAGCAGTACTTC.

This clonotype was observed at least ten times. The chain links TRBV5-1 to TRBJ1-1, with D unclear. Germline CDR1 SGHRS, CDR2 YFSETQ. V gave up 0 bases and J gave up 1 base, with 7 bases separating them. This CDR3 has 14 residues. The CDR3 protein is CASSLDAANTEAFF. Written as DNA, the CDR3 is TGCGCCAGCAGCTTGGACGCCGCGAACACTGAAGCTTTCTTT. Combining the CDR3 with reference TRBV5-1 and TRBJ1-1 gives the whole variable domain KAGVTQTPRYLIKTRGQQVTLSCSPISGHRSVSWYQQTPGQGLQFLFEYFSETQRNKGNFPGRFSGRQFSNSRSEMNVSTLELGDSALYLCASSLDAANTEAFFGQGTRLTVV.

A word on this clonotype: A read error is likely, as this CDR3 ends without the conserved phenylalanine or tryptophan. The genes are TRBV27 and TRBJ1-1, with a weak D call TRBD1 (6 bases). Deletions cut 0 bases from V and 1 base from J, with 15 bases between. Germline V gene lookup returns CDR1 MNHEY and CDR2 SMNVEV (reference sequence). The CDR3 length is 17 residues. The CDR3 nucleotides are TGTGCCAGCAGTTTATCTAACGGGGGCGGCTGGAACACTGAAGCTTTCTGT. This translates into CASSLSNGGGWNTEAFC.

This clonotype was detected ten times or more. The CDR3 DNA is TGTGCCTGGAGTGGTGGGACTAGATCCACAGATACGCAGTATTTT. Its translation: CAWSGGTRSTDTQYF. This chain uses TRBV30 with TRBJ2-3; 8 bases are shared with TRBD2. Germline values: CDR1 GTSNPN, CDR2 SVGIG (reference sequence). V shed 1 base, J shed 2 bases, and the junction held 5 bases outside the gene matches. CDR3 length: 15 residues.

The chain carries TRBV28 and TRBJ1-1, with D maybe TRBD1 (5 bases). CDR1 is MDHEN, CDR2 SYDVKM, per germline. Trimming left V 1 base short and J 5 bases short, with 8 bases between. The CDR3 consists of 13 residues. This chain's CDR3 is CASSLSGGTEAFF. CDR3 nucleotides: TGTGCCAGCAGTTTATCGGGGGGGACTGAAGCTTTCTTT.

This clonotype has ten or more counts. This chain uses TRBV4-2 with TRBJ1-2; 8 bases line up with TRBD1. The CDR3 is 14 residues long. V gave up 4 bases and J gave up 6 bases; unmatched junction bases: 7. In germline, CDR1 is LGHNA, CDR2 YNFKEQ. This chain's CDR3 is CASSPLTGVNGYTF. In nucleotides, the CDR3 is TGTGCCAGCAGCCCCCTGACAGGGGTGAATGGCTACACCTTC.